The text below deals with one TCR beta chain. This clonotype was found a few times. The specificity of this receptor is unknown. There are no base qualities to consult, and no much larger clone falls within one base. Trimming at the junction amounts to 2 bases on V and 2 bases on J, and the germline ends lie 11 bases apart. Via the germline V gene, CDR1 is SGHVS and CDR2 FQNEAQ. Inclusive of the bounding cysteine and phenylalanine, the CDR3 is 15 residues long. The only DNA kept is the CDR3, 45 bases in frame from the first base. Full-length TCR variable regions were amplified by 5' RACE PCR with constant-region reverse primers, and semi-nested PCR with Nested Universal Primer A was subsequently performed. The ReliaPrep RNA Cell Miniprep System was used to extract total RNA, which was then reverse transcribed into 5'RACE-ready cDNA with the SMARTer RACE 5'/3' Kit. Multiplex adaptors were used to barcode full-length TCR alpha and beta libraries, and the barcoded libraries were sequenced on an Illumina MiSeq. The study's own analysis went as follows. For each of nine subset-tissue groups, sequencing data from the five patients were pooled, and the groups were then compared using unsupervised clustering of TCR gene usage. The Morisita-Horn index was used to calculate repertoire similarity, with shared sequences weighted by how much each contributed to each repertoire. TCRdb reprocessing: public reads trimmed at Q25 with fastp, clones called with MiXCR, in-frame beta chains kept. CDR3 protein duplicates are merged, each entry listing the most common genes and DNA. TCRdb, not the authors, supplied the V and J calls. Here the sample has about 62,000 distinct CDR3 sequences; roughly 30% occur a single time. The ten largest clonotypes hold 2% to 2.5% of the sample.

The Miltenyi Naive CD4+ T Cell Isolation kit was used to purify naive CD4+ T cells, and Tregs were depleted with CD25 microbeads. Tregs, naive and memory CD4+ T cells from tumor, blood and ipsilateral draining lymph nodes of 4 or 5 breast cancer patients underwent full-length TCR alpha and beta sequencing. Tumor tissue and lymph nodes from ipsilateral axillary dissection were perfused with PBS, minced and digested with collagenase I and hyaluronidase. Sorted cell populations were confirmed by FACS to exceed 90% purity. The data originate from a study (dated by TCRdb to the mid-2010s). Looking at the study overall: The study examined whether tumor-infiltrating Tregs in breast cancer are drawn from blood Tregs or arise in situ by conversion from other CD4+ T cell subsets. Summary of the overall study and its limitations: The TCR alpha and beta sequences of tumor-infiltrating Tregs showed the greatest overlap with tumor naive CD4+ T cells, followed by blood naive CD4+ T cells. Tumor memory CD4+ T cell TCR gene usage was found to cluster with blood and lymph node memory CD4+ cells and with lymph node naive CD4+ cells. Rather than covering whole repertoires, validation in the larger cohort was restricted to a single TCR beta V-J rearrangement.

Source material: tumor-infiltrating naive CD4+ T cells sorted from the breast tumor. In the paper's terms, the cell subset or site label means: naive CD4+ T cells, CD4+CD45RA+CD25-. The receptor chain draws on TRBV7-8 and TRBJ2-3; the D gene is perhaps TRBD1 or TRBD2, each of them matching over 5 bases. This TCR came from a female donor with breast cancer. CDR3 region: CASSLSGTYTDTQYF. The DNA is TGTGCCAGCAGCTTATCCGGGACGTACACAGATACGCAGTATTTT.